This TCR beta chain came from a study of identical twins. There are 14 residues in the CDR3. Trimming removed 7 bases at V and 0 bases at J, with 11 bases between. The germline V gene encodes CDR1 MNHEY and CDR2 SMNVEV (reference sequence). This clonotype was seen only a few times. TCRdb used MiXCR to reprocess the 5' RACE reads, holding one entry per CDR3 protein. This table holds some 690,000 distinct CDR3 sequences, less than 25% found once. The data also belong to a second study, concerning T cells expressing NK-cell markers.

The chain links TRBV27 to TRBJ2-3; D is undetermined. The receptor's source is a young woman in good health. Sequences were obtained from PBMCs. In DNA, the CDR3 is TGTGCCAGCAAAAGGGCTCACAGCACAGATACGCAGTATTTT. It codes for CASKRAHSTDTQYF.